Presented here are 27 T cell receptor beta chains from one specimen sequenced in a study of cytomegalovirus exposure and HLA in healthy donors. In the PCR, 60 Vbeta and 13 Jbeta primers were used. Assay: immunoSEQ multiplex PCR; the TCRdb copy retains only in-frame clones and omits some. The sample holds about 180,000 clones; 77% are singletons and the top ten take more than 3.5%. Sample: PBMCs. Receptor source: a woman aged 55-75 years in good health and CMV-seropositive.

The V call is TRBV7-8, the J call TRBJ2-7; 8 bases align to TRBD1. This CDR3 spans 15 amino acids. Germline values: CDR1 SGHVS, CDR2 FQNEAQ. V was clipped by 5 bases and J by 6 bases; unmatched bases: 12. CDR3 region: CASSTRDRPNCEQYF. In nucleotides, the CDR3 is TGTGCCAGCAGCACCCGGGACAGGCCAAACTGCGAGCAGTACTTC.

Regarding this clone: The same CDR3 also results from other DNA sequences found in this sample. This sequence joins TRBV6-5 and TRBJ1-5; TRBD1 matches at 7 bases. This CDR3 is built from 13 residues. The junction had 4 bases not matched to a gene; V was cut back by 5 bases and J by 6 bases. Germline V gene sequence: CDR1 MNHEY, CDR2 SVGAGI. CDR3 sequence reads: CASSRQGGQPQHF. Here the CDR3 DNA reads TGTGCCAGCAGTAGACAGGGTGGTCAGCCCCAGCATTTT.

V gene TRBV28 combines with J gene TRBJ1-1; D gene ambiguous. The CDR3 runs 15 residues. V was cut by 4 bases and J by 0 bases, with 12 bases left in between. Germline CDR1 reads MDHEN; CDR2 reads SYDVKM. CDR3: CASSWSSVLNTEAFF. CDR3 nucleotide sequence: TGTGCCAGCAGTTGGAGTTCAGTTTTGAACACTGAAGCTTTCTTT.

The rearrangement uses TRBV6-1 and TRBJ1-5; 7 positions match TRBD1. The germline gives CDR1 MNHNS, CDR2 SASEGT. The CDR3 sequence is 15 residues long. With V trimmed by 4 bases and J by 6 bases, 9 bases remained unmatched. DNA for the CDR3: TGTGCCAGCAGTGTCAACAGGGGCACTGGTCAGCCCCAGCATTTT. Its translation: CASSVNRGTGQPQHF.

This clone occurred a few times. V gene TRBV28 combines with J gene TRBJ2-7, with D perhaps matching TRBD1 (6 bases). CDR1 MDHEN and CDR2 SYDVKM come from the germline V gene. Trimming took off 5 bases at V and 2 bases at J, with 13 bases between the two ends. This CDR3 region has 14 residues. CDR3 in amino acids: CASSVTGQAYEQYF. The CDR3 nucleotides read TGTGCCAGCAGTGTGACAGGCCAGGCCTACGAGCAGTACTTC.

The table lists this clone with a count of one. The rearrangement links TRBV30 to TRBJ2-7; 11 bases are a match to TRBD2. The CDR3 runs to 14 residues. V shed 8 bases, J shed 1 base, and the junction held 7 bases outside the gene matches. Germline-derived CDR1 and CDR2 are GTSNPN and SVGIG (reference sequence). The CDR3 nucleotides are TGTGCCACCCTGACTAGCGGGACGTCCTACGAGCAGTACTTC. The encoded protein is CATLTSGTSYEQYF.

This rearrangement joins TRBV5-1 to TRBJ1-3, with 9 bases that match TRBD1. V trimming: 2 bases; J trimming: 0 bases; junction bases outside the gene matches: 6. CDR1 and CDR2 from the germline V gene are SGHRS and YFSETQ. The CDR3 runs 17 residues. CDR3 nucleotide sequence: TGCGCCAGCAGCTTTGGGACAGGGCTGAGCTCTGGAAACACCATATATTTT. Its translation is CASSFGTGLSSGNTIYF.

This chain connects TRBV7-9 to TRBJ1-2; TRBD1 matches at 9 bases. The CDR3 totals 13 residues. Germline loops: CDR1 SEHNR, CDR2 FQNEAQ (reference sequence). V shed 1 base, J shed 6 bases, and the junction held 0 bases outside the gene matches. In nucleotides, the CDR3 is TGTGCCAGCAGCTTAGGGACAGGGGATGGCTACACCTTC. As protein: CASSLGTGDGYTF.

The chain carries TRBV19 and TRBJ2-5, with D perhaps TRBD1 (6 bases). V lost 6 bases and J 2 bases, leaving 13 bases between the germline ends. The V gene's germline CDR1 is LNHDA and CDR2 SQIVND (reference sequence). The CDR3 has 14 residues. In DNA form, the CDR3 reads TGTGCCAGTAGACTTGACAGGAAACAAGAGACCCAGTACTTC. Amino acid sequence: CASRLDRKQETQYF.

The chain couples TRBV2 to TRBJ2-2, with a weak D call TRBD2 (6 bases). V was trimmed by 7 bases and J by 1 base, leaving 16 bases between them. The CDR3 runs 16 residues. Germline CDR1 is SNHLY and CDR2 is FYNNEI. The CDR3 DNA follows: TGTGCCAGCAAAGGGAGGAGGGCAGGGAACACCGGGGAGCTGTTTTTT. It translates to CASKGRRAGNTGELFF.

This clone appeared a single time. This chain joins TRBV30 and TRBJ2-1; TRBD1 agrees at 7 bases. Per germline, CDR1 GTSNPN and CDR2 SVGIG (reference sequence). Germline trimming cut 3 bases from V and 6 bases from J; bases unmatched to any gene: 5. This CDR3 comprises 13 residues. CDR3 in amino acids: CAWRRQGGNEQFF. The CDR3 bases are TGTGCCTGGAGAAGACAGGGCGGCAATGAGCAGTTCTTC.

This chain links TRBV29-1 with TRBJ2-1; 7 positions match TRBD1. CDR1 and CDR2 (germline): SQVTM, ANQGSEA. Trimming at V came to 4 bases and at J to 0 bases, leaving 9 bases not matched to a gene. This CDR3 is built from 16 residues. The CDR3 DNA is TGCAGCGTTGTTTGGACAGGAGGCGTCTCCTACAATGAGCAGTTCTTC. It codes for CSVVWTGGVSYNEQFF.

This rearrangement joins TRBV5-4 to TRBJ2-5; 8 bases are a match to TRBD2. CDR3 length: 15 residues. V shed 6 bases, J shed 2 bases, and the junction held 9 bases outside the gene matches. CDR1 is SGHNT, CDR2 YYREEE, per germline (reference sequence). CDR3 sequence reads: CASTKAGVGQETQYF. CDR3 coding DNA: TGTGCCAGCACCAAAGCGGGAGTGGGGCAAGAGACCCAGTACTTC. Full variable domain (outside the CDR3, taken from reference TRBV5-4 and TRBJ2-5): ETGVTQSPTHLIKTRGQQVTLRCSSQSGHNTVSWYQQALGQGPQFIFQYYREEENGRGNFPPRFSGLQFPNYSSELNVNALELDDSALYLCASTKAGVGQETQYFGPGTRLLVL.

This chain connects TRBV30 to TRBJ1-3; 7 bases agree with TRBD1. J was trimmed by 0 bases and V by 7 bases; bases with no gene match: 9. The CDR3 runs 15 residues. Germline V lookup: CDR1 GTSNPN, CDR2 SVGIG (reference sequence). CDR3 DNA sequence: TGTGCCTCCAAGGGGGCGGCTCACTCTGGAAACACCATATATTTT. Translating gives CASKGAAHSGNTIYF.

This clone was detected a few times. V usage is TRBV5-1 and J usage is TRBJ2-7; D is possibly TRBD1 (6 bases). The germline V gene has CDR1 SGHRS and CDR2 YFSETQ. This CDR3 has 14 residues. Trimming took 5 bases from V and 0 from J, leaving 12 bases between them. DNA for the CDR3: TGCGCCAGCAGGTACGGGACAAACTCCTACGAGCAGTACTTC. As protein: CASRYGTNSYEQYF.

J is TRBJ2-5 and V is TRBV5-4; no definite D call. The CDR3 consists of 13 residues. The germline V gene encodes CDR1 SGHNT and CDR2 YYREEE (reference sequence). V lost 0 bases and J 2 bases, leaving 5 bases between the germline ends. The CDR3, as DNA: TGTGCCAGCAGCTTGGACGGTCAAGAGACCCAGTACTTC. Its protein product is CASSLDGQETQYF.

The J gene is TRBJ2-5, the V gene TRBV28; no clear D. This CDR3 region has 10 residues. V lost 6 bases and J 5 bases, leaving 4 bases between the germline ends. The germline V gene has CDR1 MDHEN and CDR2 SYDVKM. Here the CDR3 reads CASSQETQYF. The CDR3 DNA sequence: TGTGCCAGCAGCCAGGAGACCCAGTACTTC. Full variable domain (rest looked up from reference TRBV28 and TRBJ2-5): DVKVTQSSRYLVKRTGEKVFLECVQDMDHENMFWYRQDPGLGLRLIYFSYDVKMKEKGDIPEGYSVSREKKERFSLILESASTNQTSMYLCASSQETQYFGPGTRLLVL.

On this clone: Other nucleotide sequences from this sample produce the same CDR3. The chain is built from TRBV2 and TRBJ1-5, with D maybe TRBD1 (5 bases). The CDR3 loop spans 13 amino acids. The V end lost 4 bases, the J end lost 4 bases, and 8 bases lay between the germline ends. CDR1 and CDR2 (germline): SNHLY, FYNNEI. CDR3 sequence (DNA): TGTGCCAGCAGTGTTGGGGGGAATCAGCCCCAGCATTTT. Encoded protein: CASSVGGNQPQHF.

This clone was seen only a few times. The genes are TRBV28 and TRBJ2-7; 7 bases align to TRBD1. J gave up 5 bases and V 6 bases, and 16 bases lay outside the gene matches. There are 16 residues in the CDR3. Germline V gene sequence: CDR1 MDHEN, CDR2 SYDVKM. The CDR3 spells CASRSFVGQPFNEQYF. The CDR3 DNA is TGTGCCAGCAGGTCCTTCGTGGGACAGCCTTTCAACGAGCAGTACTTC.

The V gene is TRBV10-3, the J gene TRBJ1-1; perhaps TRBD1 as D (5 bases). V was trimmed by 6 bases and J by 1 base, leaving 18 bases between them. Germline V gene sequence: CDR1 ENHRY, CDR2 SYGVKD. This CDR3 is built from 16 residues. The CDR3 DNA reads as TGTGCCATCAGAGGGTCGCAGGGCGCTCGGAACACTGAAGCTTTCTTT. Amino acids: CAIRGSQGARNTEAFF.

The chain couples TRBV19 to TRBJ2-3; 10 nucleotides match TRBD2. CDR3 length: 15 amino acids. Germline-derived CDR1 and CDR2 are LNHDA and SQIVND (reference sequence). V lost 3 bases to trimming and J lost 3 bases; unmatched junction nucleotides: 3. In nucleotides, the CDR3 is TGTGCCAGTAGTATCCTAGCGGGAGAGACAGATACGCAGTATTTT. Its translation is CASSILAGETDTQYF.

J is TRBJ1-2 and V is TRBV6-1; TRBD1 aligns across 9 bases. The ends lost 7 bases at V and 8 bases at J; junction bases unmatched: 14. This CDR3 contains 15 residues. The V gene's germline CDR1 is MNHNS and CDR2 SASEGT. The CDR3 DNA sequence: TGTGCCAGCATCCTAGACAGGGGGGTGTTCGGGGGCTACACCTTC. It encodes CASILDRGVFGGYTF.

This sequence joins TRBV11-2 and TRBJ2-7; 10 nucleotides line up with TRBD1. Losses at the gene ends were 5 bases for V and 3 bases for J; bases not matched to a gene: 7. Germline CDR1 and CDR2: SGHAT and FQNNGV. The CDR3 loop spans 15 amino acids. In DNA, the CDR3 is TGTGCCAGCAGCACCGGGACAGGGGCCTACTACGAGCAGTACTTC. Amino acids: CASSTGTGAYYEQYF.

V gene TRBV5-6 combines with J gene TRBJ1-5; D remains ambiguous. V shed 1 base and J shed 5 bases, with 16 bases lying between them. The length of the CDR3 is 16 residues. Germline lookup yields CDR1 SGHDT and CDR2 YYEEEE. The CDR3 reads CASSLFRGAYHQPQHF. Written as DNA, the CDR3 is TGTGCCAGCAGCTTGTTCCGGGGAGCTTATCATCAGCCCCAGCATTTT.

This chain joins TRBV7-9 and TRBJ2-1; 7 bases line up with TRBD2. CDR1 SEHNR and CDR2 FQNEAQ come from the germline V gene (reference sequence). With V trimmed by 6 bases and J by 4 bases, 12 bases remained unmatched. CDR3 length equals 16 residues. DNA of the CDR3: TGTGCCAGCAGTCATTCCTCAGCGGGAATTTACAATGAGCAGTTCTTC. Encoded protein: CASSHSSAGIYNEQFF.

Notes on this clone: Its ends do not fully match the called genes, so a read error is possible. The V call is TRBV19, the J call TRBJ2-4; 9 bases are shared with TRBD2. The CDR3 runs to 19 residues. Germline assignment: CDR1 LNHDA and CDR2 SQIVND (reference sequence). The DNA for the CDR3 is TGTGCCAGTAGCAAGGACCCGACTAGCGGTCTTGCAGCCAAAAACAGTCAGTACTTC. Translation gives CASSKDPTSGLAAKNSQYF.

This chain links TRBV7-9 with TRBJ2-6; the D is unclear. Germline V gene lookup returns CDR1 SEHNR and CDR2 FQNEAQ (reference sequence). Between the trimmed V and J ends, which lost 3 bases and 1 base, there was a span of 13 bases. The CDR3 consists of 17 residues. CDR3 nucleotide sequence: TGTGCCAGCAGCTTGTTGTCAGGCGTATCTGGGGCCAACGTCCTGACTTTC. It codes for CASSLLSGVSGANVLTF.